The 10 T cell receptor beta chains in this list originate from one sample, sequenced in a study of blood T cell repertoires in COVID-19. The protocol was immunoSEQ multiplex PCR, while the TCRdb copy is restricted to in-frame clones and leaves out a portion. The table lists 200,000 to 250,000 clones, around 90% of them singletons, with less than 15% in the top ten. Material: PBMCs or T cells enriched from blood (not recorded which). The receptors shown here come from a man aged 30 to 45 who had been exposed to COVID-19.

The V and J genes are TRBV6-5 and TRBJ1-2; D unresolved. V lost 7 bases to trimming and J lost 2 bases, with 17 bases between them. CDR1 is MNHEY, CDR2 SVGAGI, per germline. This CDR3 comprises 15 residues. The CDR3 DNA reads TGTGCCAGCATCCCCTCCACTAATAGGAACTATGGCTACACCTTC. Protein: CASIPSTNRNYGYTF.

The V gene is TRBV4-2, the J gene TRBJ1-6, with 8 bases lining up with TRBD1. Germline V gene sequence: CDR1 LGHNA, CDR2 YNFKEQ. The junction had 6 bases not matched to a gene; V was cut back by 4 bases and J by 10 bases. The CDR3 is 14 residues long. The CDR3 bases are TGTGCCAGCAGCCCGAGACAGGGGAACTCACCCCTCCACTTT. This sequence encodes CASSPRQGNSPLHF.

The chain carries TRBV19 and TRBJ1-4, with 11 bases fitting TRBD1. CDR1 is LNHDA, CDR2 SQIVND, per germline (reference sequence). The length of the CDR3 is 15 residues. V was pared by 4 bases and J by 5 bases, with 3 bases of the junction left unmatched. The CDR3 bases are TGTGCCAGTAGTAAGGGGACAGGGGGGAATGAAAAACTGTTTTTT. Translating it yields CASSKGTGGNEKLFF. Full variable domain (outside the CDR3, taken from reference TRBV19 and TRBJ1-4): DGGITQSPKYLFRKEGQNVTLSCEQNLNHDAMYWYRQDPGQGLRLIYYSQIVNDFQKGDIAEGYSVSREKKESFPLTVTSAQKNPTAFYLCASSKGTGGNEKLFFGSGTQLSVL.

This chain uses TRBV2 with TRBJ2-1; TRBD2 matches at 9 bases. This CDR3 has 16 amino acids. V lost 8 bases and J lost 5; bases outside the gene matches: 13. Germline-derived CDR1 and CDR2 are SNHLY and FYNNEI. The CDR3 DNA reads as TGTGCCAGCGGAGGTCGAATCGGGACTAGCCACAATGAGCAGTTCTTC. This encodes CASGGRIGTSHNEQFF.

The chain couples TRBV7-9 to TRBJ1-2; D uncertain. Germline loops: CDR1 SEHNR, CDR2 FQNEAQ (reference sequence). Trimming removed 8 bases at V and 5 bases at J, with 18 bases between. The CDR3 extends over 14 amino acids. The CDR3 region is CASLHESAVYGYTF. The CDR3 bases are TGTGCCAGCCTTCATGAGAGCGCCGTATATGGCTACACCTTC.

The J gene is TRBJ2-1, the V gene TRBV7-6; 8 bases line up with TRBD1. Germline V gene sequence: CDR1 SGHVS, CDR2 FNYEAQ. Losses at the gene ends were 5 bases for V and 13 bases for J; bases not matched to a gene: 10. The CDR3 covers 13 residues. CDR3 loop: CASSANQGQGQFF. In DNA form, the CDR3 reads TGTGCCAGCAGCGCGAACCAAGGACAGGGTCAGTTCTTC.

This rearrangement joins TRBV9 to TRBJ2-5; maybe TRBD2 (6 bases). V lost 0 bases to trimming and J lost 7 bases, with 13 bases between them. CDR3 length: 14 residues. Per the germline V gene, CDR1 is SGDLS and CDR2 is YYNGEE. The DNA of the CDR3 is TGTGCCAGCAGCGTAGAAGGGACTCTGGGGACCCAGTACTTC. Translating gives CASSVEGTLGTQYF.

V is TRBV5-1 and J is TRBJ2-4; TRBD1 matches 7 bases. The CDR3 is 16 amino acids. The V segment lost 4 bases and the J segment 5 bases; nucleotides outside the gene matches: 12. Per germline, CDR1 SGHRS and CDR2 YFSETQ. The CDR3 DNA sequence: TGCGCCAGCAGCGTAACAGGGGCCCCCGGGGAAAACATTCAGTACTTC. It is translated as CASSVTGAPGENIQYF.

The chain carries TRBV5-1 and TRBJ2-5; TRBD2 aligns across 10 bases. The CDR3 has 14 residues. Germline lookup yields CDR1 SGHRS and CDR2 YFSETQ. V lost 6 bases to trimming and J lost 3 bases; unmatched junction nucleotides: 5. The CDR3 loop reads CASKSGGAEETQYF. The DNA of the CDR3 is TGCGCCAGCAAGAGCGGGGGGGCAGAAGAGACCCAGTACTTC.

V and J are TRBV18 and TRBJ1-6, with a weak D call TRBD1 (6 bases). Germline CDR1 reads KGHSH; CDR2 reads LQKENI. The CDR3 spans 16 residues. The V end lost 1 base, the J end lost 5 bases, and 12 bases lay between the germline ends. CDR3 in DNA: TGTGCCAGCTCACCACTTAAGGGGGAGAATAATTCACCCCTCCACTTT. Protein: CASSPLKGENNSPLHF. Variable domain in full (rest from reference TRBV18 and TRBJ1-6): NAGVMQNPRHLVRRRGQEARLRCSPMKGHSHVYWYRQLPEEGLKFMVYLQKENIIDESGMPKERFSAEFPKEGPSILRIQQVVRGDSAAYFCASSPLKGENNSPLHFGNGTRLTVT.